The sequence of this T cell receptor beta chain was determined in a study of blood T cell repertoires in COVID-19. Study details: Researchers got acute and convalescent COVID-19 samples from the United States, Italy and Spain. PBMCs, B-cell-depleted T cells, or T cells were the source of the cDNA or gDNA that made up the material.

In the source study's methods: Quantification of nucleated cells was approximated via reference gene primer amplification. Profiling relied on immunoSEQ multiplex PCR, and the TCRdb table lists in-frame clones only, not all of them. V and J calls and clone size come straight from that table; D and trimming were deduced from the DNA. The sample yields 430,000 or so clones, roughly 89% seen once. This CDR3 has 18 amino acids. The source material was peripheral blood. V usage is TRBV21-1 and J usage is TRBJ2-1; no DNA check was done on the table's D call, TRBD2. TRBV21-1 is described as a pseudogene. The source is a man younger than 30 with COVID-19, enrolled during active disease. CDR3 nucleotides: TGTGCCAGCAGCAAAGAAGGGGAGGGGGGAGGATCCTACAATGAGCAGTTCTTC. The encoded protein is CASSKEGEGGGSYNEQFF.